Listed below are T cell receptor beta chains from one sample, sequenced in a study of regulatory T cells in long-lasting Graves disease. One entry per CDR3 protein, called by TCRdb with MiXCR from the multiplex PCR reads. In the table there are approximately 470,000 distinct CDR3 sequences, less than 25% of which are singletons. The specimen comprised peripheral blood mononuclear cells (PBMCs), sampled when the disease was refractory, from a patient treated with antithyroid drugs. Receptors originate from a female donor with Graves disease. Both conserved end residues are trimmed from each CDR3. A clone size is listed for some rows: how often the clone was seen (once, few, many), or a class if it is expanded.

many TRBV2 ASRGQWAGSNQPQH
many TRBV29-1 SVSDSPYEQY
many TRBV20-1 SEEGGTKDTEAF
many TRBV2 ASSKSGIQGFNEQY
NA TRBV5-1 ASRLQSSYEQY
NA TRBV20-1 SARESQGRGSPLH
NA TRBV3-1 TSSQTGTSETQY
many TRBV6-5 ASSYSGPNVGETQY
NA TRBV4-2 ASSQDMFRYEQY
NA TRBV2 ASVGTSGRYEQY
NA TRBV7-6 ASSLIGGRAADTQY
many TRBV7-9 ASSRRLEGGETQY
many TRBV7-2 ASSTRGSGTQY
many TRBV12-3/TRBV12-4 ASSVDLYEQY
many TRBV7-8 ASSLVSGYHSNQPQH
many TRBV7-2 ASSTTGTGIYEQY
once TRBV19 ASSIDTANTEAF
NA TRBV27 ASSSSLGSGNQPQH
many TRBV11-2 ASSLYAGLQETQY
many TRBV6-5 ASSYSGQLTYEQY
NA TRBV6-2/TRBV6-3 ASSPWQGKDEQY
NA TRBV7-2 ASSFPGLGSDTQY
NA TRBV19 ASTTLGSYQPQH
many TRBV4-1 ASSQDPGGETQY
many TRBV6-1 ASTLHEGQGKETQY
many TRBV11-2 ASSLGASEAF
NA TRBV28 ASSPPPRTGTTISNQPQH
many TRBV11-1 ASSLGRGNTEAF
NA TRBV6-5 ASSWGLAYTDTQY
few TRBV28 ASSLVRSGGEAL
few TRBV29-1 SARVVGHKPYEQY
NA TRBV20-1 SAEAPGPRLGGYT
many TRBV28 ASTRTSTEAF
many TRBV27 ASGTGYNTGELF
NA TRBV7-9 ASSLRPRPNTGELF
NA TRBV10-2 ASFEGVGSPLH
many TRBV20-1 SAGDGTVQTQY
many TRBV28 ASRGGWGNQPQH
NA TRBV6-1 ASSLLIRRTGELF
few TRBV5-1 ASSWDRGSNEQF
few TRBV5-1 ASSLEGGGEQY
NA TRBV20-1 SARPRGLYFHEQF
many TRBV6-1 ASSQRVGYEQY
many TRBV6-1 ASSYTGTEAF
NA TRBV4-1 ASSQVMTLNQPQH
many TRBV6-1 ASRFPGQGSGYT
many TRBV27 ASSLRTPTYEQY
many TRBV11-1 ASSLFPPGSQETQY
many TRBV6-1 ASRRGTGGSNQPQH
NA TRBV7-8 ASSYAGQGFFNQPQH
many TRBV11-2 ASSLEYGANYDYT
few TRBV19 ASKAGGGYT
NA TRBV29-1 SVGQGVGEQY